There are many counts of the clone carrying this T cell receptor (beta chain). The CDR3 length is 14 residues. Per germline, CDR1 ENHRY and CDR2 SYGVKD. V was clipped by 6 bases and J by 5 bases, with 16 bases between them. The time point is: patch test 2, 6 weeks after DPC sensitization. Treatment here: therapeutic diphenylcyclopropenone sensitization with weekly scalp DPC. TCRdb itself ran the RACE reads through MiXCR, one entry per CDR3 protein. The sample yields a few hundred thousand distinct CDR3 sequences, about 6% seen once. This sample is part of a study of human T cells and chemical hapten exposure.

The clonotype comes from a woman younger than 30 with alopecia areata. Some clones in this sample may be carry-over from other donors' samples. Specimen: whole blood, collected in connection with sensitization to the hapten diphenylcyclopropenone (DPC). The chain has TRBV10-3 and TRBJ1-1; unclear D gene. In DNA, the CDR3 is TGTGCCATCAGGGATACCGGGAGGGCAACTGAAGCTTTCTTT. Amino acid sequence: CAIRDTGRATEAFF.